What follows is one TCR beta chain and its context. The target antigen is unknown. V lost 0 bases, J lost 8 bases, and 3 bases stayed unmatched. The CDR3 is 14 residues long. Germline lookup yields CDR1 SGHTA and CDR2 FQGTGA. The sorted Tregs were CD4+CD25+CD127-/low cells. After constant-region reverse-primer amplification, full-length variable regions underwent semi-nested PCR with Nested Universal Primer A. Each CDR3 protein is one row after TCRdb ran MiXCR on the 5' RACE reads. The repertoire consists of 4,000 to 5,000 distinct CDR3 sequences, with about 72% occurring once and the leading ten covering around 4%. Broader study findings: Whole repertoires were not studied in the larger cohort, only one V-J beta rearrangement.

Specimen: Tregs sorted from blood. This sequence joins TRBV7-3 and TRBJ1-2, with TRBD1 matching 10 bases. This TCR was sampled from a female donor with breast cancer. The CDR3 sequence is CASSLTRQGAGYTF. The CDR3 coding sequence is TGTGCCAGCAGCTTAACAAGACAGGGGGCCGGCTACACCTTC.